The sequence of this T cell receptor beta chain was determined in a study of T cells after yellow fever vaccination. Across the study: Preparation of the low-cell-number fractions used SMART-Seq v4 Ultra Low Input.

Conversion of TCR transcripts into cDNA relied on 5'RACE template switching, which added a universal primer site and UMIs. Each CDR3 protein gets one entry after TCRdb re-called the 5' RACE reads with MiXCR. The profile shows about 130,000 distinct CDR3 sequences, 7.4% of them singletons. V was pared by 5 bases and J by 9 bases, with 8 bases between. Looked up from germline, CDR1 is SGHTA and CDR2 is FQGNSA. This CDR3 is built from 12 residues. The starting material was CD4+ T cells sorted from PBMCs, obtained less than 11 days after the first yellow fever vaccination. This TCR was recovered from a young man who received the YFV17D yellow fever vaccine. This sequence joins TRBV7-2 and TRBJ1-6, with no clear D. The CDR3 DNA sequence: TGTGCCAGCAGCCGCGATGGTTCACCCCTCCACTTT. This encodes CASSRDGSPLHF.